This T cell receptor (beta chain) was documented in a study of T cells in Graves' hyperthyroidism and ophthalmopathy. Of note for this clonotype: Its target is not known.

Germline lookup yields CDR1 SGHDT and CDR2 YYEEEE. The CDR3 contains 14 residues. Trimming took 7 bases from V and 1 from J; bases not matched to a gene: 2. Researchers took RNA transcripts and amplified the TCR beta CDR3 regions from them. When the TCR CDR3 underwent first-round RT-PCR, the HTBI primer set was used. TCRdb passed the multiplex PCR reads through MiXCR, listing each CDR3 protein once. This sample has about 500,000 distinct CDR3 sequences; roughly 15% occur once, and the top ten carry under 20%. Study-wide findings and caveats: Using 13 V-J features, a model discriminated ophthalmopathy from stable hyperthyroidism. Ophthalmopathy prediction by the model preceded onset by a median roughly 6 months.

This chain connects TRBV5-6 to TRBJ2-5; 12 nucleotides align to TRBD2. The sequence was collected from a woman under 30 with Graves' ophthalmopathy. Sequencing was carried out using blood. CDR3 region: CASQLAGGQETQYF. The DNA for the CDR3 is TGTGCCAGCCAACTAGCGGGGGGCCAAGAGACCCAGTACTTC.